There are many counts of the clone carrying this T cell receptor beta chain. Its antigen remains unidentified. The data belong to a study of T-cell reconstitution after alpha-beta-depleted transplantation in children. Findings and caveats of the study: Expanded graft clones numbering several hundred reportedly gave rise to alpha-beta T cells about two months after transplant.

Trimming pared 0 bases from V and 0 bases from J, leaving 14 bases between. Germline CDR1 is SGHTS and CDR2 is YDEGEE. CDR3 length: 17 residues. Preparing the TCRbeta library involved the use of unique molecular identifiers. From the PCR reads, TCRdb called clonotypes with MiXCR, one entry per CDR3 protein. This table holds 200,000 or so distinct CDR3 sequences, just under 6.5% found once. The receptor was derived from a girl under three years old with combined immunodeficiency, due to receive a stem cell transplant. Specimen: PBMCs, collected before TCRalphabeta/CD19-depleted stem cell transplant. The chain is built from TRBV5-8 and TRBJ2-3; D unclear. The CDR3 region is CASSLARRRDSTDTQYF. The CDR3 DNA follows: TGTGCCAGCAGCTTGGCCAGACGCAGAGATAGCACAGATACGCAGTATTTT. Full variable domain (missing parts from reference TRBV5-8 and TRBJ2-3): EAGVTQSPTHLIKTRGQQATLRCSPISGHTSVYWYQQALGLGLQFLLWYDEGEERNRGNFPPRFSGRQFPNYSSELNVNALELEDSALYLCASSLARRRDSTDTQYFGPGTRLTVL.